Below, 21 T cell receptor beta chains from the same sample are listed, as sequenced in a study of blood T cell repertoires in COVID-19. This table comes from immunoSEQ multiplex PCR, and its TCRdb copy is limited to in-frame clones, with some not included. The top ten hold roughly 0.8% of the sample, which has roughly 250,000 clones, roughly 86% seen once. The material sequenced was peripheral blood. These receptors all stem from a woman aged 30 to 39 with acute or convalescent COVID-19.

This chain links TRBV5-1 with TRBJ2-3; 8 bases agree with TRBD2. This CDR3 region has 21 residues. V was pared by 0 bases and J by 4 bases, with 22 bases of the junction left unmatched. Germline V gene sequence: CDR1 SGHRS, CDR2 YFSETQ. As DNA, the CDR3 is TGCGCCAGCAGCTTGGCGGGTTTCCTCGGAGCCGGGAGGGCCCTCCCAGATACGCAGTATTTT. Residues: CASSLAGFLGAGRALPDTQYF. The complete variable domain, with remaining parts taken from reference TRBV5-1 and TRBJ2-3, reads KAGVTQTPRYLIKTRGQQVTLSCSPISGHRSVSWYQQTPGQGLQFLFEYFSETQRNKGNFPGRFSGRQFSNSRSEMNVSTLELGDSALYLCASSLAGFLGAGRALPDTQYFGPGTRLTVL.

The J gene is TRBJ2-2, the V gene TRBV12-5; 8 bases line up with TRBD2. The CDR3 is made up of 16 amino acids. CDR1 is LGHNT and CDR2 is FRNRAP in the germline V gene. The ends lost 7 bases at V and 4 bases at J; junction bases unmatched: 11. The CDR3, as DNA: TGTGCTAGTGCCCTGACGGGAGGGGGGATCACCGGGGAGCTGTTTTTT. It encodes CASALTGGGITGELFF.

The chain links TRBV10-3 to TRBJ2-7, with unresolved D. V was shortened by 2 bases and J by 1 base, with 12 bases between the two germline ends. The CDR3 runs 15 residues. CDR1 and CDR2 from the germline V gene are ENHRY and SYGVKD. Here the CDR3 DNA reads TGTGCCATCAGTGAGCACCTTGACATTTCCTACGAGCAGTACTTC. This translates into CAISEHLDISYEQYF.

The chain links TRBV6-5 to TRBJ2-5, with TRBD1 matching 7 bases. Germline V gene data show CDR1 as MNHEY and CDR2 as SVGAGI. J gave up 9 bases and V 6 bases, and 13 bases lay outside the gene matches. This CDR3 contains 14 residues. CDR3 loop: CASRSPGTAESQYF. The CDR3 region has the DNA TGTGCCAGCAGGAGCCCCGGGACAGCGGAATCCCAGTACTTC.

The chain recombines TRBV3-1 (or the pseudogene TRBV3-2) with TRBJ2-7; 8 nucleotides agree with TRBD2. The length of the CDR3 is 14 residues. CDR1 and CDR2 (germline): LGHDT, YNNKEL (reference sequence). V dropped 4 bases and J dropped 4; count of bases not matched to a gene: 6. DNA of the CDR3: TGTGCCAGCAGCCGAGACCAGCGGGGGTACGAGCAGTACTTC. This sequence encodes CASSRDQRGYEQYF.

This rearrangement joins TRBV6-6 to TRBJ1-5, with a possible D match to TRBD1 (6 bases). V dropped 5 bases and J dropped 5 bases, with 16 bases sitting between them. This CDR3 spans 15 amino acids. Per germline, CDR1 MNHNY and CDR2 SVGAGI (reference sequence). CDR3 nucleotide sequence: TGTGCCAGCAGTGTCAGGTGGGGGCAAGATCAGCCCCAGCATTTT. Protein sequence: CASSVRWGQDQPQHF.

The chain joins TRBV6-5 to TRBJ1-3, with D perhaps matching TRBD1 (6 bases). V lost 7 bases to trimming and J lost 1 base, with 14 bases between them. Germline V gives CDR1 MNHEY, CDR2 SVGAGI. This CDR3 spans 15 amino acids. The DNA of the CDR3 is TGTGCCAGCACCCCCAGGGGACGGTCTGGAAACACCATATATTTT. Translation: CASTPRGRSGNTIYF.

Worth noting for this clone: Relative to the germline gene, one junction end is altered; a read error may explain this. The chain recombines TRBV30 with TRBJ1-4, with D possibly being TRBD1 (6 bases). CDR1 GTSNPN and CDR2 SVGIG come from the germline V gene (reference sequence). The CDR3 is made up of 11 amino acids. CDR3 DNA sequence: TGTGCCTGGAGTCTGGGGGCCGCCACCTATTTT. Its protein is CAWSLGAATYF. Full variable domain (rest looked up from reference TRBV30 and TRBJ1-4): SQTIHQWPATLVQPVGSPLSLECTVEGTSNPNLYWYRQAAGRGLQLLFYSVGIGQISSEVPQNLSASRPQDRQFILSSKKLLLSDSGFYLCAWSLGAATYFGSGTQLSVL.

Turning to this clone: At one of its ends the junction is not consistent with the germline gene, which may arise from a read error. The V gene is TRBV19, the J gene TRBJ1-3, with a weak D call TRBD1 (5 bases). Germline V gene sequence: CDR1 LNHDA, CDR2 SQIVND (reference sequence). The CDR3 length is 14 residues. The CDR3, as DNA: TGTGCCAGTAGCGACAGTATCCCTGGGAACACCATATATTTT. Amino acids: CASSDSIPGNTIYF.

The gene calls are TRBV29-1 and TRBJ1-3; no definite D call. V lost 4 bases and J lost 1, with 5 bases in between. This CDR3 region has 12 residues. Looked up from germline, CDR1 is SQVTM and CDR2 is ANQGSEA. CDR3 loop: CSVAESGNTIYF. The CDR3 DNA sequence: TGCAGCGTTGCGGAGTCTGGAAACACCATATATTTT.

The V and J genes are TRBV7-9 and TRBJ2-2; 14 nucleotides match TRBD2. In germline, CDR1 is SEHNR, CDR2 FQNEAQ (reference sequence). The V and J ends lost 11 bases and 6 bases, in that order; junction bases with no gene match: 2. CDR3 length: 13 residues. CDR3 DNA sequence: TGTGCCCGGACTAGCGGGAGGTCCGGGGAGCTGTTTTTT. Encoded protein: CARTSGRSGELFF.

This clone was seen once. Other nucleotide sequences from this sample produce the same CDR3. The chain employs TRBV12-3 or TRBV12-4 and TRBJ1-5, with a tentative D call TRBD1 (5 bases). This CDR3 has 13 amino acids. V dropped 5 bases and J dropped 4 bases, with 9 bases sitting between them. The CDR3 nucleotides read TGTGCCAGCAGTCCCCAGGGAAATCAGCCCCAGCATTTT. It codes for CASSPQGNQPQHF.

This clone was detected only once. The CDR3 DNA sequence: TGTGCCAGCAGTGTGCGAGAGACCCAGTACTTC. It is translated as CASSVRETQYF. The V gene is TRBV6-2 or TRBV6-3, the J gene TRBJ2-5; no reliable D call. Deletions cut 5 bases from V and 4 bases from J, with 5 bases between. This CDR3 is built from 11 residues. CDR1 is MNHEY and CDR2 is SVGEGT in the germline V gene.

This chain joins TRBV11-3 and TRBJ1-1, with D unclear. The length of the CDR3 is 14 residues. Trimming took off 0 bases at V and 1 base at J, with 6 bases between the two ends. Germline values: CDR1 SGHNT, CDR2 YENEEA. The CDR3 reads CASSLDAGNTEAFF. CDR3 coding DNA: TGTGCCAGCAGCTTAGACGCGGGGAACACTGAAGCTTTCTTT. The variable domain in full, completed from reference TRBV11-3 and TRBJ1-1, reads EAGVVQSPRYKIIEKKQPVAFWCNPISGHNTLYWYLQNLGQGPELLIRYENEEAVDDSQLPKDRFSAERLKGVDSTLKIQPAELGDSAVYLCASSLDAGNTEAFFGQGTRLTVV.

The table lists this clone with a count of one. V usage is TRBV12-5 and J usage is TRBJ2-7, with 7 nucleotides matching TRBD1. J lost 3 bases, V lost 8 bases, and 4 bases had no gene match. Germline values: CDR1 LGHNT, CDR2 FRNRAP. CDR3 size: 12 residues. The CDR3 sequence: CASNPGGYEQYF. CDR3 sequence (DNA): TGTGCTAGTAACCCAGGGGGCTACGAGCAGTACTTC.

This clone was seen a handful of times. The gene calls are TRBV14 and TRBJ2-7; 8 bases are shared with TRBD2. The CDR3 contains 16 residues. CDR1 is SGHDN and CDR2 is FVKESK in the germline V gene. The junction had 8 bases not matched to a gene; V was cut back by 1 base and J by 3 bases. Here the CDR3 DNA reads TGTGCCAGCAGCCAAGTCACGGGAGGGCGACTCTACGAGCAGTACTTC. Translating gives CASSQVTGGRLYEQYF.

The chain couples TRBV6-5 to TRBJ1-2; no clear D. The CDR3 contains 15 residues. The V gene lost 8 bases and the J gene lost 0 bases, with 16 bases spanning the gap. Germline CDR1 MNHEY, CDR2 SVGAGI. In DNA, the CDR3 is TGTGCCAGCCATTTTGAACAGATAACTAACTATGGCTACACCTTC. The encoded protein is CASHFEQITNYGYTF.

The chain employs TRBV19 and TRBJ2-3; 8 bases map to TRBD1. With V trimmed by 6 bases and J by 1 base, 6 bases remained unmatched. This CDR3 has 15 residues. Germline CDR1 and CDR2: LNHDA and SQIVND (reference sequence). The CDR3 is CASRGPGQGTDTQYF. The CDR3 bases are TGTGCCAGTAGGGGTCCGGGACAGGGCACAGATACGCAGTATTTT.

This rearrangement joins TRBV9 to TRBJ1-4; 7 bases fit TRBD1. From germline, CDR1 is SGDLS and CDR2 YYNGEE. The ends lost 0 bases at V and 7 bases at J; junction bases unmatched: 6. The CDR3 is 15 residues long. CDR3 sequence reads: CASSVGARDSEKLFF. The CDR3 coding sequence is TGTGCCAGCAGCGTAGGGGCCCGGGACAGTGAAAAACTGTTTTTT.

This chain joins TRBV6-2 or TRBV6-3 and TRBJ2-1, with 10 nucleotides matching TRBD1. The CDR3 covers 16 residues. Germline V gene data show CDR1 as MNHEY and CDR2 as SVGEGT. Unmatched junction bases numbered 6, after V lost 6 bases and J lost 1 base. In nucleotides, the CDR3 is TGTGCCAGCAGCGCGACAGGGGGCGGATCCTACAATGAGCAGTTCTTC. Its protein product is CASSATGGGSYNEQFF.

The chain couples TRBV19 to TRBJ1-1; 7 bases agree with TRBD1. The germline V gene encodes CDR1 LNHDA and CDR2 SQIVND (reference sequence). CDR3 length: 14 residues. V trimming: 1 base; J trimming: 5 bases; junction bases outside the gene matches: 4. The CDR3 loop reads CASSIAQGPTEAFF. CDR3 nucleotide sequence: TGTGCCAGTAGTATAGCACAGGGGCCGACTGAAGCTTTCTTT.